The 32 T cell receptor beta chains listed next were all sequenced from one sample in a study of T-cell memory formation after mild COVID-19. A single record per CDR3 protein comes from TCRdb applying MiXCR to the 5' RACE reads. The sample records hundreds of thousands of distinct CDR3 sequences, more than 15% being singletons. The specimen sequenced was PBMCs or a T cell subset sorted from them (not recorded which). Receptor source: a man aged 18 to 30 who had mild COVID-19 (a few samples of this study predate the infection). Cell type and time point are not known.

The gene calls are TRBV7-2 and TRBJ1-5; TRBD1 agrees at 8 bases. CDR3 length equals 14 residues. V trimming: 3 bases; J trimming: 4 bases; junction bases outside the gene matches: 2. Germline V gene data show CDR1 as SGHTA and CDR2 as FQGNSA. CDR3 loop: CASSLGQVNQPQHF. The CDR3 coding sequence is TGTGCCAGCAGCTTGGGACAGGTGAATCAGCCCCAGCATTTT.

CDR3: CASSWATGGTEAFF. The CDR3 nucleotides read TGTGCCAGCAGTTGGGCGACAGGGGGGACTGAAGCTTTCTTT. V gene TRBV6-6 combines with J gene TRBJ1-1; TRBD1 agrees at 9 bases. Germline CDR1 is MNHNY and CDR2 is SVGAGI (reference sequence). The V gene end was trimmed by 4 bases and the J gene end by 5 bases; junction bases not matched to a gene: 5. This CDR3 has 14 amino acids.

This clonotype was observed a few times. CDR3 nucleotides: TGCGCCAGCGTTGGGTTTCCGAACACCGGGGAGCTGTTTTTT. Encoded protein: CASVGFPNTGELFF. The chain is built from TRBV4-1 and TRBJ2-2; D unclear. Germline V gene data show CDR1 as MGHRA and CDR2 as YSYEKL. The V end lost 8 bases, the J end lost 0 bases, and 10 bases lay between the germline ends. The CDR3 runs to 14 residues.

V is TRBV24-1 and J is TRBJ2-3; 8 bases are a match to TRBD2. The CDR3 totals 15 residues. CDR1 is KGHDR and CDR2 is SFDVKD in the germline V gene. V was clipped by 4 bases and J by 6 bases; unmatched bases: 8. CDR3 nucleotide sequence: TGTGCCACCAGTGACCCCGAGTCTAGCGGGGATACGCAGTATTTT. Amino acid sequence: CATSDPESSGDTQYF.

CDR3 DNA: TGTGCCAGCAGTTTTGGGATCAATGAGCAGTTCTTC. Amino acid sequence: CASSFGINEQFF. The chain couples TRBV12-3 or TRBV12-4 to TRBJ2-1; no definite D call. V lost 3 bases and J lost 6, with 6 bases in between. This CDR3 is built from 12 residues.

This chain joins TRBV6-5 and TRBJ1-2; D unclear. V was cut by 6 bases and J by 0 bases, with 11 bases left in between. This CDR3 has 14 amino acids. Germline CDR1 and CDR2: MNHEY and SVGAGI. This CDR3 reads CASRTATSNYGYTF. The CDR3 DNA reads TGTGCCAGCAGAACGGCTACTTCTAACTATGGCTACACCTTC.

The J gene is TRBJ1-1, the V gene TRBV4-3; D is unclear. CDR1 and CDR2 (germline): LGHNA, YSLEER. The germline V and J ends were trimmed by 1 base and 0 bases, with 6 bases remaining between them. The CDR3 is 14 residues long. The CDR3 spells CASSQVDLNTEAFF. The CDR3 DNA is TGCGCCAGCAGCCAAGTCGACCTGAACACTGAAGCTTTCTTT.

The rearrangement links TRBV6-5 to TRBJ1-3; D possibly corresponds to TRBD1 (5 bases). V was pared by 0 bases and J by 7 bases, with 19 bases between. This CDR3 contains 17 residues. Germline V gives CDR1 MNHEY, CDR2 SVGAGI. Written as DNA, the CDR3 is TGTGCCAGCAGTTACTCAAATCGTGGGGGAGATGAGAACACCATATATTTT. Protein: CASSYSNRGGDENTIYF.

This clonotype has at least ten counts. The chain employs TRBV14 and TRBJ2-7; maybe TRBD1 (6 bases). Looked up from germline, CDR1 is SGHDN and CDR2 is FVKESK. Trimming cost V 4 bases and J 2 bases, with 12 bases left between them. CDR3 length: 14 amino acids. CDR3 amino acids: CASSPDRFPYEQYF. The CDR3 nucleotides read TGTGCCAGCAGCCCAGACAGGTTTCCCTACGAGCAGTACTTC. The full variable domain, completed using reference TRBV14 and TRBJ2-7, is EAGVTQFPSHSVIEKGQTVTLRCDPISGHDNLYWYRRVMGKEIKFLLHFVKESKQDESGMPNNRFLAERTGGTYSTLKVQPAELEDSGVYFCASSPDRFPYEQYFGPGTRLTVT.

This clonotype was found a few times. CDR3: CASKNPSRGWEQYF. For the CDR3, the DNA is TGTGCCAGCAAAAATCCGAGCCGGGGATGGGAGCAGTACTTC. The chain is built from TRBV27 and TRBJ2-7; the D gene is possibly TRBD2 (5 bases). This CDR3 is 14 amino acids long. Per the germline V gene, CDR1 is MNHEY and CDR2 is SMNVEV (reference sequence). Trimming removed 7 bases at V and 7 bases at J, with 20 bases between.

The gene calls are TRBV5-1 and TRBJ2-5, with 8 nucleotides matching TRBD1. The CDR3 has 16 residues. The germline V gene encodes CDR1 SGHRS and CDR2 YFSETQ. Trimming cost V 0 bases and J 4 bases; bases outside gene matches: 8. The DNA of the CDR3 is TGCGCCAGCAGCTTGGCCTCCAGGGGGCGCGGAGAGACCCAGTACTTC. This gives the protein CASSLASRGRGETQYF.

The chain has TRBV20-1 and TRBJ1-2, with unresolved D. This CDR3 contains 15 residues. V lost 5 bases and J 8 bases, leaving 24 bases between the germline ends. Germline V lookup: CDR1 DFQATT, CDR2 SNEGSKA (reference sequence). Written as DNA, the CDR3 is TGCAGTGCTGGAGGGCTGCGAAACGGCTTTGGCGGCTACACCTTC. Translating it yields CSAGGLRNGFGGYTF.

The chain recombines TRBV25-1 with TRBJ2-1, with 10 bases matching TRBD1. The V segment lost 6 bases and the J segment 7 bases; nucleotides outside the gene matches: 9. This CDR3 is 15 amino acids long. The germline V gene has CDR1 MGHDK and CDR2 SYGVNS. In nucleotides, the CDR3 is TGTGCCAGCAGCCAATCCCGGGACAGGGGAAATGAGCAGTTCTTC. Translation: CASSQSRDRGNEQFF.

The table lists this clonotype with a few counts. The CDR3 bases are TGTGCCAGCAGCACGTACCGGGACAGAGGTCTGAATACGCAGTATTTT. The encoded protein is CASSTYRDRGLNTQYF. V and J are TRBV7-8 and TRBJ2-3; 7 nucleotides match TRBD1. V was clipped by 5 bases and J by 7 bases; unmatched bases: 15. The CDR3 runs 16 residues. Germline V gives CDR1 SGHVS, CDR2 FQNEAQ.

This clonotype has a handful of counts. The rearrangement uses TRBV7-6 and TRBJ1-3; no firm D call. The CDR3 totals 17 residues. Between the trimmed V and J ends, which lost 1 base and 0 bases, there was a span of 13 bases. The germline V gene has CDR1 SGHVS and CDR2 FNYEAQ. As DNA, the CDR3 is TGTGCCAGCAGCTTAGAAGCAGTAGGGCTCTCTGGAAACACCATATATTTT. Its translation: CASSLEAVGLSGNTIYF. Drawing the rest from reference TRBV7-6 and TRBJ1-3, the complete variable domain is GAGVSQSPRYKVTKRGQDVALRCDPISGHVSLYWYRQALGQGPEFLTYFNYEAQQDKSGLPNDRFSAERPEGSISTLTIQRTEQRDSAMYRCASSLEAVGLSGNTIYFGEGSWLTVV.

The chain joins TRBV6-5 to TRBJ1-1, with no clear D. Germline V gene sequence: CDR1 MNHEY, CDR2 SVGAGI. Trimming took 6 bases from V and 11 from J, leaving 16 bases between them. CDR3 size: 12 residues. CDR3 sequence: CASSPRPGGAFF. As DNA, the CDR3 is TGTGCCAGCAGCCCCCGGCCGGGTGGGGCTTTCTTT.

This clonotype was recorded a few times. The rearrangement joins TRBV12-3 or TRBV12-4 to TRBJ1-5, with no clear D. Trimming removed 8 bases at V and 0 bases at J, with 8 bases between. The CDR3 length is 13 residues. This chain's CDR3 is CASGRGSNQPQHF. CDR3 DNA: TGTGCCAGCGGGAGAGGTAGCAATCAGCCCCAGCATTTT.

Only a few counts were recorded for this clonotype. V is TRBV5-1 and J is TRBJ2-1; the match to TRBD2 covers 12 bases. This CDR3 is 17 amino acids long. From germline, CDR1 is SGHRS and CDR2 YFSETQ. V dropped 0 bases and J dropped 7; count of bases not matched to a gene: 8. This CDR3 reads CASSLAPPSGGVNEQFF. The CDR3 DNA reads as TGCGCCAGCAGCTTGGCCCCCCCTAGCGGGGGGGTGAATGAGCAGTTCTTC.

This clonotype was observed a few times. This chain joins TRBV29-1 and TRBJ1-2; 9 bases line up with TRBD1. This CDR3 has 14 amino acids. V trimming: 4 bases; J trimming: 4 bases; junction bases outside the gene matches: 7. The germline gives CDR1 SQVTM, CDR2 ANQGSEA. DNA for the CDR3: TGCAGCGTTGCGGGGGGACAGGGTCCCTATGGCTACACCTTC. It translates to CSVAGGQGPYGYTF.

The V call is TRBV5-5, the J call TRBJ1-1, with no clear D. The CDR3 extends over 14 amino acids. Deletions cut 1 base from V and 0 bases from J, with 7 bases between. From germline, CDR1 is SGHKS and CDR2 YYEKEE (reference sequence). CDR3 residues: CASSLRHMNTEAFF. In nucleotides, the CDR3 is TGTGCCAGCAGCTTGAGACATATGAACACTGAAGCTTTCTTT.

The genes are TRBV6-5 and TRBJ2-5, with TRBD2 matching over 8 bases. This CDR3 has 17 amino acids. Trimming at V came to 5 bases and at J to 4 bases, leaving 15 bases not matched to a gene. CDR1 is MNHEY and CDR2 is SVGAGI in the germline V gene. The CDR3 sequence is CASSQLGTSLFTETQYF. The CDR3 DNA sequence: TGTGCCAGCAGTCAATTGGGGACTAGTTTATTTACAGAGACCCAGTACTTC.

This clonotype has only a few counts. The rearrangement links TRBV2 to TRBJ1-2, with D possibly TRBD1 on 5 matching bases. V lost 6 bases, J lost 4 bases, and 12 bases lay in between. Germline V gene data show CDR1 as SNHLY and CDR2 as FYNNEI. The CDR3 contains 13 residues. The CDR3 nucleotides read TGTGCCAGCAGCGAAAGACAGCCCTATGGCTACACCTTC. Its protein product is CASSERQPYGYTF.

In this sample, this clonotype turned up a few times. The V gene is TRBV11-2, the J gene TRBJ2-2, with D unresolved. The CDR3 is 12 amino acids. Germline V lookup: CDR1 SGHAT, CDR2 FQNNGV. V was cut by 7 bases and J by 4 bases, with 7 bases left in between. Here the CDR3 reads CASTSRTGELFF. CDR3 DNA sequence: TGTGCCAGCACCTCCCGCACCGGGGAGCTGTTTTTT.

The chain recombines TRBV7-2 with TRBJ2-5; TRBD2 agrees at 14 bases. V was pared by 5 bases and J by 0 bases, with 8 bases of the junction left unmatched. CDR1 is SGHTA, CDR2 FQGNSA, per germline. This CDR3 is 18 amino acids long. In DNA, the CDR3 is TGTGCCAGCAGCCCTCAGAGGACTAGCGGGGGGTACCAAGAGACCCAGTACTTC. Translated: CASSPQRTSGGYQETQYF.

This clonotype was seen ten or more times. This sequence joins TRBV14 and TRBJ2-7; 11 nucleotides match TRBD1. The CDR3 runs 16 residues. V was pared by 4 bases and J by 2 bases, with 7 bases of the junction left unmatched. CDR1 is SGHDN, CDR2 FVKESK, per germline. This chain's CDR3 is CASSRNPGQGAYEQYF. The CDR3 DNA sequence: TGTGCCAGCAGCCGCAACCCGGGACAGGGGGCCTACGAGCAGTACTTC.

The chain combines TRBV5-6 with TRBJ1-5; 8 bases line up with TRBD1. The CDR3 is made up of 15 amino acids. J lost 4 bases, V lost 4 bases, and 7 bases had no gene match. In germline, CDR1 is SGHDT, CDR2 YYEEEE. This CDR3 is CASSTTRGPNQPQHF. The CDR3 coding sequence is TGTGCCAGCAGCACGACCAGGGGGCCGAATCAGCCCCAGCATTTT.

The chain couples TRBV20-1 to TRBJ2-5; 9 nucleotides match TRBD2. CDR1 DFQATT and CDR2 SNEGSKA come from the germline V gene (reference sequence). CDR3 length: 15 residues. V lost 4 bases, J lost 5 bases, and 11 bases stayed unmatched. The CDR3 spells CSATYMRGGPETQYF. For the CDR3, the DNA is TGCAGTGCTACGTACATGCGGGGGGGCCCCGAGACCCAGTACTTC.

The chain combines TRBV20-1 with TRBJ1-5; TRBD1 is a possible D gene (5 bases). Looked up from germline, CDR1 is DFQATT and CDR2 is SNEGSKA (reference sequence). The CDR3 totals 14 residues. The V gene lost 0 bases and the J gene lost 3 bases, with 9 bases spanning the gap. The CDR3 coding sequence is TGCAGTGCTAGAGAGGGCAGGGACAATCAGCCCCAGCATTTT. Residues: CSAREGRDNQPQHF.

This clonotype was counted between two and nine times. The rearrangement links TRBV5-1 to TRBJ1-2; 7 positions agree with TRBD1. Germline V gene data show CDR1 as SGHRS and CDR2 as YFSETQ. The CDR3 length is 15 residues. J was trimmed by 8 bases and V by 1 base; bases with no gene match: 11. The CDR3 sequence: CASSLTQATGKGYTF. The CDR3 nucleotides are TGCGCCAGCAGCTTGACCCAGGCGACAGGGAAGGGCTACACCTTC.

This clonotype has only a few counts. V gene TRBV2 combines with J gene TRBJ2-7; D call uncertain. The CDR3 covers 10 residues. V was trimmed by 5 bases and J by 7 bases, leaving 6 bases between them. The V gene's germline CDR1 is SNHLY and CDR2 FYNNEI. The CDR3 here is CASSYMEQYV. The CDR3, as DNA: TGTGCCAGCAGTTACATGGAGCAGTACGTC.

V is TRBV6-5 and J is TRBJ2-2; D gene unclear. Deletions cut 6 bases from V and 6 bases from J, with 14 bases between. Germline V gives CDR1 MNHEY, CDR2 SVGAGI. CDR3 length: 14 amino acids. CDR3 protein: CASRPGPGSGELFF. CDR3 bases: TGTGCCAGCAGACCCGGCCCGGGCTCCGGGGAGCTGTTTTTT.

In this sample, this clonotype turned up a few times. The J gene is TRBJ1-3, the V gene TRBV25-1, with 7 positions matching TRBD1. V was clipped by 2 bases and J by 1 base; unmatched bases: 2. Germline-derived CDR1 and CDR2 are MGHDK and SYGVNS. CDR3 length: 15 amino acids. As DNA, the CDR3 is TGTGCCAGCAGTGAACTACAGGGGTCTGGAAACACCATATATTTT. Its protein is CASSELQGSGNTIYF.